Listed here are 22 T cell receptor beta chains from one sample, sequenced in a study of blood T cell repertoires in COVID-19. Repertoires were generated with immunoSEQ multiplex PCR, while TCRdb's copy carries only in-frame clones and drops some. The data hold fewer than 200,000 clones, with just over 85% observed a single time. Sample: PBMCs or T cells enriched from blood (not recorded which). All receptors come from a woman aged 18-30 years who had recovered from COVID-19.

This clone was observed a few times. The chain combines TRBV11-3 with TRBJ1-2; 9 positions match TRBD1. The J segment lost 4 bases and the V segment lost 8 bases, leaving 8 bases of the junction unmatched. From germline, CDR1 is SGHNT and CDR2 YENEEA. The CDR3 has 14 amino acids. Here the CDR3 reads CASSPGDRAYGYTF. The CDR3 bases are TGTGCCAGCTCCCCGGGGGACAGGGCCTATGGCTACACCTTC.

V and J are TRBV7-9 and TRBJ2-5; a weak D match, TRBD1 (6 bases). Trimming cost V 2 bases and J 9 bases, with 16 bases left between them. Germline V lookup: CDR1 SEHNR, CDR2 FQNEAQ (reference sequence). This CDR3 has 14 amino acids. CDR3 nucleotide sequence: TGTGCCAGCAGCTTACTGGTACAGGGAGAATCCCAGTACTTC. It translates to CASSLLVQGESQYF.

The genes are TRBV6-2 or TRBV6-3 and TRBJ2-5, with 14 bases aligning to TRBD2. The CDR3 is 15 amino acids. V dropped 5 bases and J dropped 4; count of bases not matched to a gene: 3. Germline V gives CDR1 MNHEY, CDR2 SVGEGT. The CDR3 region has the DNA TGTGCCAGCAGTAAGGGGACTAGCGGGAGAGAGACCCAGTACTTC. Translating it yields CASSKGTSGRETQYF.

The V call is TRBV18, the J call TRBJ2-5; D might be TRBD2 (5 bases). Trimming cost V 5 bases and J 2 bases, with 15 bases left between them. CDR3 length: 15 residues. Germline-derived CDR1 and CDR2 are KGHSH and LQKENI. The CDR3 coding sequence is TGTGCCAGCTCAACGCAAACGGGGATACAAGAGACCCAGTACTTC. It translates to CASSTQTGIQETQYF. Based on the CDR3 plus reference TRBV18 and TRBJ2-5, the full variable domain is NAGVMQNPRHLVRRRGQEARLRCSPMKGHSHVYWYRQLPEEGLKFMVYLQKENIIDESGMPKERFSAEFPKEGPSILRIQQVVRGDSAAYFCASSTQTGIQETQYFGPGTRLLVL.

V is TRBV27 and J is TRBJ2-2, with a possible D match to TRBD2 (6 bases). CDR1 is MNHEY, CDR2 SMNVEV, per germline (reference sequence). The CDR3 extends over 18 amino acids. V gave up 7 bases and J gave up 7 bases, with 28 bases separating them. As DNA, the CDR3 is TGTGCCAGCAAGAGGGTTCTAGAGACCCTCCAGGGAGGCGGGGAGCTGTTTTTT. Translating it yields CASKRVLETLQGGGELFF.

The CDR3 loop reads CASSLSSTTDTQYF. The CDR3 nucleotides are TGTGCCAGCAGTCTTTCCAGTACCACAGATACGCAGTATTTT. The genes are TRBV27 and TRBJ2-3; the D is unclear. Germline CDR1 is MNHEY and CDR2 is SMNVEV (reference sequence). This CDR3 has 14 residues. Trimming shortened V by 5 bases and J by 2 bases, and 11 bases separated the two germline ends.

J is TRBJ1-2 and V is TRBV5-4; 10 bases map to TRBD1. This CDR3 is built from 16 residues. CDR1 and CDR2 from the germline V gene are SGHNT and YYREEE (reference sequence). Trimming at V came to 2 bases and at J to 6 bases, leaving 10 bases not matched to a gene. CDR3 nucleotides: TGTGCCAGCAGCTTAGACCTGACAGGGGGCGTTGATGGCTACACCTTC. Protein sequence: CASSLDLTGGVDGYTF.

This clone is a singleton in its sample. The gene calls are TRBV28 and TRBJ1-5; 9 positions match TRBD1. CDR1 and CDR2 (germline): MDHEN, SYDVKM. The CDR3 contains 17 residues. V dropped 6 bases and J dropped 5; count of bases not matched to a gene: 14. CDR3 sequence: CASRQGQGFYRDQPQHF. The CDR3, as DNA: TGTGCCAGCAGACAAGGACAGGGGTTTTATAGGGATCAGCCCCAGCATTTT.

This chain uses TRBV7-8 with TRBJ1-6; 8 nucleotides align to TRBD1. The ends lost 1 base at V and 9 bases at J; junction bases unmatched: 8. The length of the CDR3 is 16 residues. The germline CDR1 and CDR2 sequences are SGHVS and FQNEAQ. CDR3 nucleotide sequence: TGTGCCAGCAGCTTAGATCCTGGGACAGGAAGTTCACCCCTCCACTTT. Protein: CASSLDPGTGSSPLHF.

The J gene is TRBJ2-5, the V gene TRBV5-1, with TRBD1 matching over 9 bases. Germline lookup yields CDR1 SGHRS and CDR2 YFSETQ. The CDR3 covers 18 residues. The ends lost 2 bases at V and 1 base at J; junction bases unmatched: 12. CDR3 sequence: CASSLPLQGAAGQETQYF. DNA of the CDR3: TGCGCCAGCAGCTTACCCCTACAGGGGGCTGCCGGCCAAGAGACCCAGTACTTC. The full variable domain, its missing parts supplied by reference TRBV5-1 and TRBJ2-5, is KAGVTQTPRYLIKTRGQQVTLSCSPISGHRSVSWYQQTPGQGLQFLFEYFSETQRNKGNFPGRFSGRQFSNSRSEMNVSTLELGDSALYLCASSLPLQGAAGQETQYFGPGTRLLVL.

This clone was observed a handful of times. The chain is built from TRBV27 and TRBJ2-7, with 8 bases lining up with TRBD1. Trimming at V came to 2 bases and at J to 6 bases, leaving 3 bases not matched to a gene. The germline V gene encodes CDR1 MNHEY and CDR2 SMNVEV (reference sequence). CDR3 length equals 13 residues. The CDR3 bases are TGTGCCAGCAGTTTAGACAGGGGAGGCGAGCAGTACTTC. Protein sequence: CASSLDRGGEQYF.

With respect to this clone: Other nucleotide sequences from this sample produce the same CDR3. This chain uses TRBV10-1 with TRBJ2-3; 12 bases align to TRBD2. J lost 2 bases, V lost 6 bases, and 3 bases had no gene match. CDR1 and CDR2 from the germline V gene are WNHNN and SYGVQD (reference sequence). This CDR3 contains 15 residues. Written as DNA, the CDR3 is TGCGCCAGCAGCGGGACTAGCGGGTACACAGATACGCAGTATTTT. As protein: CASSGTSGYTDTQYF.

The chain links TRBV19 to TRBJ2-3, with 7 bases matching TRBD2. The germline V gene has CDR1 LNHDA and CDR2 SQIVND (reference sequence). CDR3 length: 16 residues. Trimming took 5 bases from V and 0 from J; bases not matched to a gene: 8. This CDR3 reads CASSFRRGFSTDTQYF. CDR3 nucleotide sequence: TGTGCCAGTAGTTTCAGGCGGGGGTTTAGCACAGATACGCAGTATTTT.

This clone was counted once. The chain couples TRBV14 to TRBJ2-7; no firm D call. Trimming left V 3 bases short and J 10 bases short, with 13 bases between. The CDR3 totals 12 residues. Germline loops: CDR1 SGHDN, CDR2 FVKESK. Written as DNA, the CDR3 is TGTGCCAGCAGCCAGGCGTCAGACAAACAGTACTTC. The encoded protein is CASSQASDKQYF.

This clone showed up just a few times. The CDR3 DNA is TGTGCCAGCAGTGACAGGGAGGAAAGTGAAGCTTTCTTT. It codes for CASSDREESEAFF. The V call is TRBV6-4, the J call TRBJ1-1, with D unresolved. CDR3 length equals 13 residues. Looked up from germline, CDR1 is MRHNA and CDR2 is SNTAGT. Trimming took 2 bases from V and 7 from J, leaving 11 bases between them.

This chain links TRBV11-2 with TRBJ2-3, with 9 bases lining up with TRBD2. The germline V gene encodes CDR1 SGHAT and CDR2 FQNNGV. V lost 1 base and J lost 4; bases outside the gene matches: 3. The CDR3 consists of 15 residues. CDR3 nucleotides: TGTGCCAGCAGCTTAGTAGCGGGAGTCGCAGATACGCAGTATTTT. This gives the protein CASSLVAGVADTQYF.

The CDR3: CASSQTSRLASGNTIYF. The CDR3 nucleotides are TGTGCCAGCAGCCAAACCTCACGACTGGCTTCTGGAAACACCATATATTTT. The chain couples TRBV3-1 (or the pseudogene TRBV3-2) to TRBJ1-3; D gene ambiguous. The CDR3 consists of 17 residues. Trimming shortened V by 2 bases and J by 1 base, and 15 bases separated the two germline ends. The germline CDR1 and CDR2 sequences are LGHDT and YNNKEL (reference sequence).

CDR3 loop: CASSLTQDLRAFF. In DNA form, the CDR3 reads TGTGCCAGCAGTTTAACACAGGACCTTAGAGCTTTCTTT. The gene calls are TRBV27 and TRBJ1-1; D is perhaps TRBD1 (5 bases). From germline, CDR1 is MNHEY and CDR2 SMNVEV (reference sequence). The CDR3 is 13 amino acids. Trimming removed 2 bases from V and 10 bases from J, with 14 bases in between.

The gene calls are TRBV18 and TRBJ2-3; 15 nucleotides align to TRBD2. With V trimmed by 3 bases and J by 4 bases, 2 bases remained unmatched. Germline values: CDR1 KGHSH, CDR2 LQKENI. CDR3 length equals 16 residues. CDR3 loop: CASSPRTSGRADTQYF. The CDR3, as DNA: TGTGCCAGCTCACCGAGGACTAGCGGGAGGGCAGATACGCAGTATTTT.

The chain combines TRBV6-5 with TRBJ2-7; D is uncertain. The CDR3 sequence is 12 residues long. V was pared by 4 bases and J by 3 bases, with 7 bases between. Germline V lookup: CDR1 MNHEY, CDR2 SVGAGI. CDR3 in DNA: TGTGCCAGCAGTTCGCTATACTACGAGCAGTACTTC. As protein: CASSSLYYEQYF.

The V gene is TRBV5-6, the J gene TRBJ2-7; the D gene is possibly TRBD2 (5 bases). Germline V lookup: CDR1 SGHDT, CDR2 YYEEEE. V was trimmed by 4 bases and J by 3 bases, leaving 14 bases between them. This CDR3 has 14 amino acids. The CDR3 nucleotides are TGTGCCAGCAGCATAACTAGTAAGGTCTACGAGCAGTACTTC. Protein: CASSITSKVYEQYF.

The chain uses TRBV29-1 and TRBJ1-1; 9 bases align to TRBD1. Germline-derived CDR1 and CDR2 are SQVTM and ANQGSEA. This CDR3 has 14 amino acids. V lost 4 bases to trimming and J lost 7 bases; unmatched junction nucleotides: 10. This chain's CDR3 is CSVGAGQGIDEAFF. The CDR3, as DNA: TGCAGCGTTGGGGCGGGACAGGGAATAGATGAAGCTTTCTTT.